This T cell receptor (beta chain) was retrieved from a study of cytomegalovirus exposure and HLA in healthy donors. General study points: Several of the most significant clusters appeared linked to common viral pathogens, based on a later analysis. Most TCRs appeared rarely, but some public TCRs recurred in many donors.

Concerning this clone: What it binds is unknown.

The PCR made use of 60 Vbeta and 13 Jbeta primers. Assay: immunoSEQ multiplex PCR; the TCRdb copy retains only in-frame clones and omits some. The data show about 200,000 clones, around 87% seen once. Trimming shortened V by 7 bases and J by 0 bases, and 12 bases separated the two germline ends. Per the germline V gene, CDR1 is MNHNS and CDR2 is SASEGT. CDR3 length: 14 amino acids. The chain has TRBV6-1 and TRBJ1-1; D remains ambiguous. The receptor's source is a woman under 30 in good health and CMV-seronegative. The sequenced material came from PBMCs. The CDR3: CASTKTPLNTEAFF. The CDR3 nucleotides are TGTGCCAGCACCAAGACACCTCTGAACACTGAAGCTTTCTTT.